This T cell receptor (beta chain) was found in a study of cytomegalovirus exposure and HLA in healthy donors. Study-level background: Most donors, approximately 82% of several hundred genotyped, fell in the Caucasian-associated ancestry cluster.

All donors participated as healthy donors of bone marrow. Study-level results: Prediction of most subjects' HLA-A and HLA-B alleles by TCR beta sequences was reportedly accurate.

PCR primers comprised 60 Vbeta and 13 Jbeta primers. The assay was immunoSEQ multiplex PCR, and TCRdb's table has in-frame clones only and misses some. The sample has fewer than 200,000 clones, around 80% seen once; the top ten hold 4.5%. In germline, CDR1 is GTSNPN, CDR2 SVGIG (reference sequence). V was pared by 2 bases and J by 3 bases, with 5 bases of the junction left unmatched. The CDR3 length is 14 residues. Turning to this clone: As yet, its antigen is unknown.

The chain employs TRBV30 and TRBJ1-2; 8 bases are shared with TRBD1. This TCR was recovered from a woman between 45 and 65 years old in good health and CMV-seropositive. What was sequenced was PBMCs. CDR3 amino acids: CAWSFTGGYYGYTF. The CDR3 region has the DNA TGTGCCTGGAGTTTCACAGGGGGGTACTATGGCTACACCTTC.